This TCR beta chain derives from a study of blood T cell repertoires in COVID-19. Study at large: Sources were T cells, B-cell-depleted T cells, or PBMCs; the material itself was cDNA or gDNA.

CDR3 length equals 16 residues. The V gene end was trimmed by 1 base and the J gene end by 5 bases; junction bases not matched to a gene: 8. Germline loops: CDR1 SGHDN, CDR2 FVKESK. Authors' analysis steps: By means of reference gene primer amplification, nucleated cell counts were estimated. The assay was immunoSEQ multiplex PCR, and TCRdb's table has in-frame clones only and misses some. The D gene and trimming were derived from the DNA, and the V and J assignments and clone size from that table. This sample has approximately 290,000 clones, with roughly 88% found just once. The receptor was isolated from a human donor with COVID-19, enrolled during active disease. The donor label of this sample is uncertain. This chain uses TRBV14 with TRBJ2-7; TRBD1 matches at 10 bases. Sequenced material: peripheral blood. The CDR3 sequence is CASSQAGQGLLDEQYF. The CDR3 DNA sequence: TGTGCCAGCAGCCAAGCGGGACAGGGGTTGTTAGACGAGCAGTACTTC.